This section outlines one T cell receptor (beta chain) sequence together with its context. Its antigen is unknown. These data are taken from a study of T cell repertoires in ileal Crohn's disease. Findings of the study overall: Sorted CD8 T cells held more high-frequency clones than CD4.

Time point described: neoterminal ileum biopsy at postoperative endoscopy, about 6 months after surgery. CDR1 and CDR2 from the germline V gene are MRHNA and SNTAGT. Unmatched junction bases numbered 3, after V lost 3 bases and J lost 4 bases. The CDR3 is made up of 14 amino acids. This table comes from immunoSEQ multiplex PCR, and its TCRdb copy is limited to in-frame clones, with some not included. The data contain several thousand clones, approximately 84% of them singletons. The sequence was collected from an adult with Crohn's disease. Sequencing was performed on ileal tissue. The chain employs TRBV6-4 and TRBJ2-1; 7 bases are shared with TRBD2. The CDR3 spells CASSERESYNEQFF. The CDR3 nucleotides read TGTGCCAGCAGTGAGCGGGAGTCTTACAATGAGCAGTTCTTC.